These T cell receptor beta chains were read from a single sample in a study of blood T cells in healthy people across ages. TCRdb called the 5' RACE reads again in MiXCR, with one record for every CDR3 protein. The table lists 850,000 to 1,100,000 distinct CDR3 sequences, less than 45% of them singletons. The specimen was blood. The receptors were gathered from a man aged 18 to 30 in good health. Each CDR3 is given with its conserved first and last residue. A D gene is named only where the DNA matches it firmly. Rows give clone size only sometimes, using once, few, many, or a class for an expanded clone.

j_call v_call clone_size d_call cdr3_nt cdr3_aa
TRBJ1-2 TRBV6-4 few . TGTGCCAGCAGTCGGGAATCAGGATACTATGGCTACACCTTC CASSRESGYYGYTF
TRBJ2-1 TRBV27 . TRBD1 TGTGCCAGCAGTCCCCTACAGGGGGCCTCTGAGCAGTTCTTC CASSPLQGASEQFF
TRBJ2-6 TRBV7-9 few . TGTGCCAGCAGCTTATCGCCGTCTCTTGGGGCCAACGTCCTGACTTTC CASSLSPSLGANVLTF
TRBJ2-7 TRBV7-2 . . TGTGCCAGCAGCTGCGGAGTGGCCGGCGAGCAGTACTTC CASSCGVAGEQYF
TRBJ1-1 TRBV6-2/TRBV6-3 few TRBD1 TGTGCCAGCCTCCCCGGGACAGTTAACACTGAAGCTTTCTTT CASLPGTVNTEAFF
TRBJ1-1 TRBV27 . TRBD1 TGTGCCACCAAAGGGGACAGGGGGAGCACTGAAGCTTTCTTT CATKGDRGSTEAFF
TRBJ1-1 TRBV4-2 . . TGTGCCAGCAGCCACCAGGACAACACTGAAGCTTTCTTT CASSHQDNTEAFF
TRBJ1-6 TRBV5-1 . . TGCGCCAGCAGCTCGACAGGTTTCCCCGGTAATTCACCCCTCCACTTT CASSSTGFPGNSPLHF
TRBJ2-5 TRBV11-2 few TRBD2 TGTGCCAGCAGCTTACCTAGCGGGGGGAGAGGAGAGACCCAGTACTTC CASSLPSGGRGETQYF
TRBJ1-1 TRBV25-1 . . TGTGCCAGCAGTGTCAGGGAGGCGAGCACTGAAGCTTTCTTT CASSVREASTEAFF
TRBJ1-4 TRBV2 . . TGTGCCAGCAGTGAAGGCAGGGAGGCTGAAAAACTGTTTTTT CASSEGREAEKLFF
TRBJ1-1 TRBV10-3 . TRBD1 TGTGCCATCAGTGACGGGGGGGACAGGGTCATGAACACTGAAGCTTTCTTT CAISDGGDRVMNTEAFF
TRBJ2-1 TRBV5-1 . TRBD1 TGCGCCGGCAGCTTGGACAGGAACAATGAGCAGTTCTTC CAGSLDRNNEQFF
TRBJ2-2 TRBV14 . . TGTGCCAGCAGCCAGATTCCCGGGGAGCTGTTTTTT CASSQIPGELFF
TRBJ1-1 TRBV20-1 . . TGCAGTGCGAAACAGATTCTCTGGGCTGAAGCTTTCTTT CSAKQILWAEAFF
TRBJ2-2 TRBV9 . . TGTGCCAGCAGCGTAGCGGGGAGAAGCCCCACCGGGGAGCTGTTTTTT CASSVAGRSPTGELFF
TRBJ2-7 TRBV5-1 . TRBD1 TGCGCCAGCAGCTTAGGGGGCAACGGCGAGCAGTACTTC CASSLGGNGEQYF
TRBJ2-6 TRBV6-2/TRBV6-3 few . TGTGCCACCTTTGAGGTTAACCTCCACTCTGGGGCCAACGTCCTGACTTTC CATFEVNLHSGANVLTF
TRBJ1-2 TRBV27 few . TGTGCCAGCAGTGACCTGACAGGACTAAACTATGGCTACACCTTC CASSDLTGLNYGYTF
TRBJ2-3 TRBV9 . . TGTGCCAGCAGCGTAGTGGCGGGGATCAGCACAGATACGCAGTATTTT CASSVVAGISTDTQYF
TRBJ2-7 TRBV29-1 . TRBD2 TGCAGCGTTGAGGGGTTGGGACTAAGAAGCTCCTACGAGCAGTACTTC CSVEGLGLRSSYEQYF
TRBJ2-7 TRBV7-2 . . TGTGCCAGCAGCTTACGGAAGCTAGCCCCACCCTACGAGCAGTACTTC CASSLRKLAPPYEQYF
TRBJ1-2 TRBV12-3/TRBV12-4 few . TGTGCCAGCAGTCCCAGGTCGGTTGGCTACACCTTC CASSPRSVGYTF
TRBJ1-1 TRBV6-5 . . TGTGCCAGCAGTTATTCGTCCACGGGCACTGAAGCTTTCTTT CASSYSSTGTEAFF
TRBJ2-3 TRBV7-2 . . TGTGCCAGCAGCTCACTATATGGGGAGGCTAGCACAGATACGCAGTATTTT CASSSLYGEASTDTQYF
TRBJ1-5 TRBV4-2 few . TGTGCCAGCAGCCAGGAGACGGGGGCAGAGGGCAATCAGCCCCAGCATTTT CASSQETGAEGNQPQHF
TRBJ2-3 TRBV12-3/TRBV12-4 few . TGTGCCAGCAGTCAGGCAGGGCACACAGATACGCAGTATTTT CASSQAGHTDTQYF
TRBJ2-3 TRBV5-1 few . TGCGCCAGCAGCCTTACCCCCGGTAGCACAGATACGCAGTATTTT CASSLTPGSTDTQYF
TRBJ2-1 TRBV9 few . TGTGCCAGCAGCGTAGAGGTTAGCTTCTACAATGAGCAGTTCTTC CASSVEVSFYNEQFF
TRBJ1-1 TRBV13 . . TGTGCCAGCAGCTGGGGGAGCACTGAAGCTTTCTTT CASSWGSTEAFF
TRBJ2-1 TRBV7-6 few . TGTGCCAGCAGCTTATTCGGCGACTCCTACAATGAGCAGTTCTTC CASSLFGDSYNEQFF
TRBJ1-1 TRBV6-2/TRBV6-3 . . TGTGTCAGCAGTATGCGGATGGATCTTGTTGAAGCTTTCTTT CVSSMRMDLVEAFF
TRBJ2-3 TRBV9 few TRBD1 TGTGCCAGCAGCTCGGACCGGGGACAGCCTAGCACAGATACGCAGTATTTT CASSSDRGQPSTDTQYF
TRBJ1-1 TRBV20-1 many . TGCAGTGCTAGGAGAACTGAAGCTTTCTTT CSARRTEAFF
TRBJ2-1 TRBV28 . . TGTGCCAGCAGTTCGGGCTCCCTTAACAATGAGCAGTTCTTC CASSSGSLNNEQFF
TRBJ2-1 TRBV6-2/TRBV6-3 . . TGTGCCAGCACCCATCCCCGGCCCTACAATGAGCAGTTCTTC CASTHPRPYNEQFF
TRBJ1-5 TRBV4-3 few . TGCGCCAGCAGCCAAGCGGACAGTTCGTGGCCCCAGCATTTT CASSQADSSWPQHF